These T cell receptor beta chains were read from a single sample in a study of healthy donors' naive CD4 and CD8 T cells. Each CDR3 protein gets one entry after TCRdb re-called the reads with MiXCR. This sample has 150,000 to 200,000 distinct CDR3 sequences, with around 80% found just once. Material: naive CD4+ and CD8+ T cells sorted from blood, pooled from several donors. These receptors were collected from a pool of human donors in good health; the sample pools cells from several healthy donors. The CDR3 runs from the conserved cysteine through the conserved F or W. The D gene is left open where the match is weak. Size is omitted from some rows. Given values are once, few, many or a class for expanded clones.

CASSAGQSYEQYF	TGTGCCAGCAGTGCGGGACAGTCCTACGAGCAGTACTTC	TRBJ2-7	NA	TRBV6-2/TRBV6-3	NA
CASSQSAALTGEETQYF	TGTGCCAGCAGCCAATCCGCGGCATTGACAGGGGAAGAGACCCAGTACTTC	TRBJ2-5	NA	TRBV13	TRBD1
CSALPTQETQYF	TGCAGCGCCCTCCCCACACAAGAGACTCAGTACTTC	TRBJ2-5	NA	TRBV29-1	NA
CSARGEMGYTF	TGCAGCGCCCGAGGGGAGATGGGCTACACCTTC	TRBJ1-2	NA	TRBV29-1	NA
CASSLEGGTGGTEAFF	TGTGCCAGCAGCTTGGAGGGGGGGACAGGGGGAACTGAAGCTTTCTTT	TRBJ1-1	few	TRBV5-5	TRBD1
CASTSGNNEQFF	TGTGCCAGTACTAGCGGAAACAATGAGCAGTTCTTC	TRBJ2-1	few	TRBV27	TRBD2
CASSQTVPSGANVLTF	TGTGCCAGCTCGCAGACAGTCCCCTCTGGGGCCAACGTCCTGACTTTC	TRBJ2-6	NA	TRBV18	NA
CASSFGPWAEAFF	TGTGCCAGCAGCTTTGGGCCGTGGGCTGAAGCTTTCTTT	TRBJ1-1	NA	TRBV11-3	NA
CASSDLGQPAKQYF	TGTGCCAGTAGTGATTTGGGACAACCCGCGAAGCAGTACTTC	TRBJ2-7	NA	TRBV19	NA
CSVQTSSYEQYF	TGCAGCGTTCAGACTAGCTCCTACGAGCAGTACTTC	TRBJ2-7	NA	TRBV29-1	NA
CASSYPPGDHNEQFF	TGTGCCAGCAGTTACCCCCCAGGGGATCACAATGAGCAGTTCTTC	TRBJ2-1	NA	TRBV6-5	NA
CATFGGPNSPLHF	TGTGCCACTTTCGGGGGCCCTAATTCACCCCTCCACTTT	TRBJ1-6	NA	TRBV2	NA
CASSPSLGSDEQFF	TGTGCCAGCAGCCCCTCATTGGGTTCCGATGAGCAGTTCTTC	TRBJ2-1	NA	TRBV11-1	NA
CASSLDGRPYEQYF	TGCGCCAGCAGCTTGGACGGGAGACCCTACGAGCAGTACTTC	TRBJ2-7	NA	TRBV5-1	NA
CASTQDSGGYNEQFF	TGTGCCAGTACCCAGGATAGCGGGGGCTACAATGAGCAGTTCTTC	TRBJ2-1	NA	TRBV19	TRBD2
CSPIGGNTIYF	TGCAGCCCCATCGGGGGAAACACCATATATTTT	TRBJ1-3	NA	TRBV29-1	NA
CSVEVASDEQFF	TGCAGCGTTGAAGTAGCTAGCGATGAGCAGTTCTTC	TRBJ2-1	few	TRBV29-1	NA
CASSRDRAPSGANVLTF	TGTGCCAGCAGCCGGGACAGGGCCCCCTCTGGGGCCAACGTCCTGACTTTC	TRBJ2-6	NA	TRBV11-2	TRBD1
CASSLGVPSGELFF	TGCGCCAGCAGCTTGGGTGTACCGAGCGGGGAGCTGTTTTTT	TRBJ2-2	NA	TRBV5-1	NA
CAISEQVAGVAGELFF	TGTGCCATCAGTGAGCAGGTAGCGGGAGTGGCCGGGGAGCTGTTTTTT	TRBJ2-2	NA	TRBV10-3	TRBD2
CASSWYKNTEAFF	TGTGCCAGCAGTTGGTACAAGAACACTGAAGCTTTCTTT	TRBJ1-1	few	TRBV27	NA
CSVQGDGTEAFF	TGCAGCGTTCAGGGGGATGGCACTGAAGCTTTCTTT	TRBJ1-1	NA	TRBV29-1	TRBD1
CSALRPLGETQYF	TGCAGTGCTCTGAGACCCTTGGGTGAGACCCAGTACTTC	TRBJ2-5	once	TRBV29-1	NA
CSVGTGVGYTF	TGCAGCGTGGGGACAGGGGTTGGCTACACCTTC	TRBJ1-2	NA	TRBV29-1	TRBD1
CASSLRGGGPPYGYTF	TGTGCCAGCAGCTTGAGGGGCGGCGGGCCACCCTATGGCTACACCTTC	TRBJ1-2	NA	TRBV6-5	NA
CASTYDREQPQHF	TGTGCCAGTACTTACGACAGGGAGCAGCCCCAGCATTTT	TRBJ1-5	few	TRBV19	TRBD1
CSAYRESTDEQFF	TGCAGCGCCTACCGGGAGTCTACGGATGAGCAGTTCTTC	TRBJ2-1	NA	TRBV29-1	NA
CAWSGSGTVYGYTF	TGTGCCTGGAGCGGAAGCGGGACAGTCTATGGCTACACCTTC	TRBJ1-2	NA	TRBV30	TRBD1
CATSRAGSGGQYEQYF	TGTGCCACCAGCAGAGCGGGAAGTGGGGGGCAATACGAGCAGTACTTC	TRBJ2-7	NA	TRBV15	NA
CASSSKSVSYNEQFF	TGTGCCAGTAGTTCAAAATCCGTTTCTTACAATGAGCAGTTCTTC	TRBJ2-1	NA	TRBV19	NA
CASRLLAGGLAEQFF	TGTGCCAGCAGGCTACTAGCGGGAGGGCTGGCTGAGCAGTTCTTC	TRBJ2-1	NA	TRBV27	TRBD2
CASSQEATQALDTEAFF	TGCGCCAGCAGCCAAGAAGCCACACAGGCCTTGGACACTGAAGCTTTCTTT	TRBJ1-1	few	TRBV4-3	NA
CSVDPWTSGRVSDTQYF	TGCAGCGTGGACCCTTGGACTAGCGGGAGGGTATCAGATACGCAGTATTTT	TRBJ2-3	few	TRBV29-1	TRBD2
CASTVGDEQFF	TGTGCCAGTACGGTTGGGGATGAGCAGTTCTTC	TRBJ2-1	few	TRBV19	NA
CASGLAGGTYNEQFF	TGTGCCAGTGGACTAGCGGGAGGGACCTACAATGAGCAGTTCTTC	TRBJ2-1	NA	TRBV19	TRBD2
CASSNRLADEQYF	TGTGCCAGCAGCAACCGACTCGCCGACGAGCAGTACTTC	TRBJ2-7	NA	TRBV6-5	NA
CASSLRDRGDYGYTF	TGTGCCAGCAGTCTTCGGGACAGGGGCGACTATGGCTACACCTTC	TRBJ1-2	once	TRBV6-2/TRBV6-3	TRBD1
CAWSEGVGTEAFF	TGTGCCTGGAGTGAAGGTGTCGGCACTGAAGCTTTCTTT	TRBJ1-1	NA	TRBV30	NA
CASSYSSVGRTTGELFF	TGTGCCAGCAGTTACTCGTCTGTTGGACGCACGACCGGGGAGCTGTTTTTT	TRBJ2-2	NA	TRBV6-2/TRBV6-3	NA
CASSPQTANTEAFF	TGTGCCAGCAGCCCACAGACAGCGAACACTGAAGCTTTCTTT	TRBJ1-1	few	TRBV5-4	NA